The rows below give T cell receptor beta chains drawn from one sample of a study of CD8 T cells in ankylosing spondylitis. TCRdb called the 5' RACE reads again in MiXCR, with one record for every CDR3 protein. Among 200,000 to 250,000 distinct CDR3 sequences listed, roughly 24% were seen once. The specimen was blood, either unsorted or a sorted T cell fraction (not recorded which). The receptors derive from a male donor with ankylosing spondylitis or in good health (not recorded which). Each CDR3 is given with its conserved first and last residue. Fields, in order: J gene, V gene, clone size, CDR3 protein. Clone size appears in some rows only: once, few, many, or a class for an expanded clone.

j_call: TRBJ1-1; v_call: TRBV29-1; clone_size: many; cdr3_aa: CSVGGTRNTEAFF
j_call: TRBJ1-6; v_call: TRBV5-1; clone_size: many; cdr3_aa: CASSLASANSPLHF
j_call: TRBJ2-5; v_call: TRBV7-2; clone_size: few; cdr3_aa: CASSRGGAETQYF
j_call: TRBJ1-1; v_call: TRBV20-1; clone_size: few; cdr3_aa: CSAGAPTEAFF
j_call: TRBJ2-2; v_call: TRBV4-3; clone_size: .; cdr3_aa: CASSLGLAGGPVSGELFF
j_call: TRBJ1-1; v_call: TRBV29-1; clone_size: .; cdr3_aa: CSVMSLPKTGARMNTEAFF
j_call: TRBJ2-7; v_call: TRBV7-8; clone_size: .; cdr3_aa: CASSGRGSEQYF
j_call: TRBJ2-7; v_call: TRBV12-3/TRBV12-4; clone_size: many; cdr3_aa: CASSLVSGVEQYF
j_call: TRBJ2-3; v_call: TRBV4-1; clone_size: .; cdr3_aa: CASSQVGATDTQYF
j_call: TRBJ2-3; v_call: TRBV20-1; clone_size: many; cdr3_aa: CSASGRQTTSTDTQYF
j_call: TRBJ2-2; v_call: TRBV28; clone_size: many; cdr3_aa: CASSFWGAESNTGELFF
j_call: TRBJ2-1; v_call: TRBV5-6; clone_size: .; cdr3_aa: CASSLELGGIIF
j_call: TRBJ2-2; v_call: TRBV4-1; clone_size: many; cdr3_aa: CASSRRELPTGELFF
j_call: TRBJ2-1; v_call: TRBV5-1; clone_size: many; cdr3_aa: CASSLVAGGGINEQFF
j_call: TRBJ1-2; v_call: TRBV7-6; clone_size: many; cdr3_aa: CASSPQYRKYGYTF
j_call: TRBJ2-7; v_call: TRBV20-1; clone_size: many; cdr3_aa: CSALLREALSYEQYF
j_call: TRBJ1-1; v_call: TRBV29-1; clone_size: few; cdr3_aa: CSVESAPLRDEAFF
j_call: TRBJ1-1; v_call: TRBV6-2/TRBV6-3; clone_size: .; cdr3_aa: CASRAGAEGTEAFF